These T cell receptor beta chains were read from a single sample in a study of CD8 T cells in ankylosing spondylitis. TCRdb ran MiXCR on the 5' RACE reads and lists one entry per CDR3 protein. The table has 250,000 to 400,000 distinct CDR3 sequences, roughly 12% seen once. Input material: blood, either unsorted or a sorted T cell fraction (not recorded which). The source is a female donor with ankylosing spondylitis or in good health (not recorded which). Both conserved end residues are part of each CDR3. D genes are given only for firm matches. Clone size, where shown, is once, few, many, or a class for clones that have expanded.

TRBD1	few	TRBV6-5	TRBJ2-3	CASSYDRETDTQYF	TGTGCCAGCAGTTACGACAGGGAAACAGATACGCAGTATTTT
NA	many	TRBV10-3	TRBJ2-2	CAIRGAGAPGELFF	TGTGCCATCAGGGGGGCTGGGGCGCCCGGGGAGCTGTTTTTT
TRBD1	NA	TRBV27	TRBJ2-7	CASSSTMRQGTYF	TGTGCCAGCAGTTCAACCATGAGACAGGGGACGTACTTC
NA	few	TRBV7-9	TRBJ2-5	CASSFWEETQYF	TGTGCCAGCAGCTTTTGGGAGGAGACCCAGTACTTC
NA	many	TRBV20-1	TRBJ1-2	CSARSEGRVGYTF	TGCAGTGCTAGATCTGAAGGGAGGGTTGGCTACACCTTC
TRBD1	many	TRBV12-3/TRBV12-4	TRBJ1-2	CASRATGGYGYTF	TGTGCCAGCAGGGCGACAGGGGGCTATGGCTACACCTTC
NA	many	TRBV29-1	TRBJ1-6	CSVAPDQKGSPLHF	TGCAGCGTTGCACCGGACCAGAAGGGTTCACCCCTCCACTTT
NA	NA	TRBV2	TRBJ1-4	CASSVAINEKLFF	TGTGCCAGCAGTGTTGCGATTAATGAAAAACTGTTTTTT
NA	many	TRBV20-1	TRBJ1-2	CSARLGGGHGYTF	TGCAGTGCTAGACTAGGAGGGGGGCATGGCTACACCTTC
NA	many	TRBV15	TRBJ1-1	CATSRQMNTEAFF	TGTGCCACCAGCAGACAGATGAACACTGAAGCTTTCTTT
NA	many	TRBV28	TRBJ2-4	CASSLSVGGRNIQYF	TGTGCCAGCAGTTTATCCGTGGGGGGGCGAAACATTCAGTACTTC
NA	few	TRBV7-9	TRBJ1-5	CASSDPGGSGQPQHF	TGTGCCAGCAGCGACCCGGGCGGGTCGGGTCAGCCCCAGCATTTT
NA	many	TRBV5-1	TRBJ1-5	CASSLEPGEDSPQHF	TGCGCCAGCAGCTTGGAGCCAGGGGAAGATTCGCCCCAGCATTTT
NA	NA	TRBV12-3/TRBV12-4	TRBJ2-1	CASSLRVRSSYNEQFF	TGTGCCAGCAGTTTAAGAGTGAGGAGCTCCTACAATGAGCAGTTCTTC
TRBD2	many	TRBV20-1	TRBJ2-3	CSASASGGVDTQYF	TGCAGTGCTAGCGCTAGCGGGGGGGTAGATACGCAGTATTTT
TRBD1	many	TRBV6-1	TRBJ1-4	CASTDGGQGEEREKLFF	TGTGCCAGCACCGATGGGGGGCAGGGGGAGGAAAGGGAAAAACTGTTTTTT
TRBD2	many	TRBV5-1	TRBJ2-1	CASSPGRVEQFF	TGCGCCAGCAGCCCAGGGAGGGTTGAGCAGTTCTTC
TRBD2	NA	TRBV12-3/TRBV12-4	TRBJ2-2	CASSSRLAGTRVGTGELFF	TGTGCCAGCAGTTCACGACTAGCGGGAACCCGGGTTGGCACCGGGGAGCTGTTTTTT
NA	many	TRBV6-5	TRBJ1-4	CASSYPSTTNEKLFF	TGTGCCAGCAGTTACCCGTCAACAACTAATGAAAAACTGTTTTTT
NA	many	TRBV7-2	TRBJ2-5	CASSFLETQYF	TGTGCCAGCAGCTTTTTGGAGACCCAGTACTTC
NA	many	TRBV21-1	TRBJ2-5	CASSSRTSGGANQETQYF	TGTGCCAGCAGCTCTCGGACTAGCGGGGGGGCGAATCAAGAGACCCAGTACTTC
NA	NA	TRBV27	TRBJ2-7	CASRPSGGSPYEQYF	TGTGCCAGCAGACCCAGTGGGGGTTCCCCCTACGAGCAGTACTTC
TRBD2	many	TRBV20-1	TRBJ2-3	CSASPPTSGRGDTQYF	TGCAGTGCTAGTCCTCCGACTAGCGGGAGGGGTGATACGCAGTATTTT
NA	many	TRBV12-3/TRBV12-4	TRBJ2-5	CASSLYRVEETQYF	TGTGCCAGCAGCCTCTACCGGGTCGAAGAGACCCAGTACTTC
NA	NA	TRBV4-1	TRBJ1-2	CASSQLQGSYGYTF	TGCGCCAGCAGCCAACTACAGGGTTCCTATGGCTACACCTTC
NA	NA	TRBV20-1	TRBJ1-5	CSARDGWGGGRPDQPQHF	TGCAGTGCTAGAGATGGGTGGGGCGGGGGCCGTCCGGATCAGCCCCAGCATTTT
NA	many	TRBV29-1	TRBJ2-1	CSGRDPKNNEQFF	TGCAGCGGCCGAGATCCTAAGAACAATGAGCAGTTCTTC
NA	NA	TRBV9	TRBJ2-3	CASSVLLTDTQYF	TGTGCCAGCAGCGTTTTACTCACAGATACGCAGTATTTT
NA	many	TRBV12-3/TRBV12-4	TRBJ2-1	CASSLSGQSYNEQFF	TGTGCCAGCAGTTTATCCGGACAGTCCTACAATGAGCAGTTCTTC
NA	many	TRBV4-1	TRBJ1-5	CASSQGRVNQPQHF	TGCGCCAGCAGCCAAGGTCGCGTAAATCAGCCCCAGCATTTT
NA	many	TRBV28	TRBJ2-5	CASSLGAFQETQYF	TGTGCCAGCAGTTTGGGGGCTTTCCAAGAGACCCAGTACTTC
NA	few	TRBV20-1	TRBJ2-1	CSARVIRGYNEQFF	TGCAGTGCTAGGGTAATCAGGGGATACAATGAGCAGTTCTTC
NA	many	TRBV6-2/TRBV6-3	TRBJ2-1	CASSNGIEQFF	TGTGCCAGCAGTAACGGGATTGAGCAGTTCTTC
TRBD1	many	TRBV29-1	TRBJ2-3	CSVVHGDRRNTDTQYF	TGCAGCGTTGTCCATGGGGACAGGCGAAACACAGATACGCAGTATTTT
TRBD1	NA	TRBV9	TRBJ2-1	CASSVQGQGGNEQFF	TGTGCCAGCAGCGTACAGGGACAGGGGGGGAATGAGCAGTTCTTC
NA	many	TRBV29-1	TRBJ2-1	CSTSAVSSYNEQFF	TGCAGCACTTCCGCTGTCAGCTCCTACAATGAGCAGTTCTTC
NA	many	TRBV28	TRBJ1-3	CASSSSGEDRGNTIYF	TGTGCCAGCAGTTCCTCTGGGGAGGACCGCGGGAACACCATATATTTT
TRBD2	few	TRBV7-2	TRBJ2-5	CASSIGTSGTLYF	TGTGCCAGCAGCATCGGGACTAGCGGGACCTTATACTTC
TRBD1	NA	TRBV5-1	TRBJ2-7	CASSTATGVSSYEQYF	TGCGCCAGCAGCACGGCGACAGGGGTGAGCTCCTACGAGCAGTACTTC
TRBD2	few	TRBV20-1	TRBJ2-1	CCARDVAGGSSYNEQFF	TGCTGTGCTAGAGATGTAGCGGGGGGCTCCTCCTACAATGAGCAGTTCTTC
NA	many	TRBV7-8	TRBJ2-7	CASSLVGGSYEQYF	TGTGCCAGCAGCTTAGTTGGGGGCTCCTACGAGCAGTACTTC
NA	many	TRBV20-1	TRBJ1-5	CSALRGNQPQHF	TGCAGTGCCCTCCGGGGCAATCAGCCCCAGCATTTT
TRBD2	many	TRBV28	TRBJ2-2	CASSPLGGGASTGELFF	TGTGCCAGCAGCCCCCTCGGGGGAGGGGCGAGCACCGGGGAGCTGTTTTTT
TRBD1	few	TRBV20-1	TRBJ2-1	CCARAVRDRRDNEQFF	TGCTGTGCTAGAGCAGTCCGGGACAGACGGGACAATGAGCAGTTCTTC
TRBD2	NA	TRBV20-1	TRBJ2-7	CSARALAGAYEQYF	TGCAGTGCTAGGGCGCTAGCGGGAGCTTACGAGCAGTACTTC
NA	many	TRBV7-2	TRBJ2-1	CASFLTPYEQFF	TGTGCCAGCTTCTTAACACCCTATGAGCAGTTCTTC
TRBD2	many	TRBV20-1	TRBJ2-1	CSARYMLAGGIGNEQFF	TGCAGTGCTAGATACATGCTAGCGGGAGGGATCGGGAATGAGCAGTTCTTC